These 10 T cell receptor beta chains were sequenced from one sample in a study of cytomegalovirus exposure and HLA in healthy donors. A multiplex PCR was run with 60 Vbeta primers and 13 Jbeta primers. The protocol was immunoSEQ multiplex PCR, while the TCRdb copy is restricted to in-frame clones and leaves out a portion. The sample shows about 170,000 clones, over 60% of them seen only once. Sequenced: PBMCs. The source of these receptors is a woman in her 50s in good health and CMV-seropositive.

V gene TRBV15 combines with J gene TRBJ2-7; the match to TRBD1 covers 7 bases. The germline gives CDR1 LNHNV, CDR2 YYDKDF (reference sequence). CDR3 length: 14 residues. V dropped 2 bases and J dropped 2; count of bases not matched to a gene: 3. In DNA, the CDR3 is TGTGCCACCAGCAGAAGGGGGCGCGCCTACGAGCAGTACTTC. The encoded protein is CATSRRGRAYEQYF.

As regards this clone: One end of the junction varies from germline; a read error may be responsible. This chain joins TRBV7-2 and TRBJ2-7, with a possible D match to TRBD2 (5 bases). The CDR3 totals 14 residues. Germline values: CDR1 SGHTA, CDR2 FQGNSA. This chain's CDR3 is CASSLGSSYYEQYF. The CDR3, as DNA: TGTGCCAGCAGTTTAGGGAGCTCCTACTACGAGCAGTACTTC.

The chain joins TRBV5-1 to TRBJ2-7; TRBD2 might be the D (6 bases). CDR3 length equals 13 residues. The germline CDR1 and CDR2 sequences are SGHRS and YFSETQ. The germline V and J ends were trimmed by 4 bases and 7 bases, with 15 bases remaining between them. The CDR3 here is CASSTALGGEQYF. CDR3 coding DNA: TGCGCCAGCAGCACGGCCCTGGGGGGTGAGCAGTACTTC.

This clone showed up just once. This chain joins TRBV28 and TRBJ2-5, with a weak D call TRBD1 (5 bases). Germline CDR1 reads MDHEN; CDR2 reads SYDVKM. CDR3 length: 16 amino acids. The ends were cut back, 3 bases at V and 3 bases at J, with 17 bases in the middle. For the CDR3, the DNA is TGTGCCAGCAGTTTTCTATCCCAGGACAAAGAAGAGACCCAGTACTTC. This encodes CASSFLSQDKEETQYF.

DNA for the CDR3: TGCAGCGTACAGGGTGGGGAATATGAAAAACTGTTTTTT. Protein: CSVQGGEYEKLFF. The chain joins TRBV29-1 to TRBJ1-4; maybe TRBD1 (6 bases). Germline V gene data show CDR1 as SQVTM and CDR2 as ANQGSEA. V was trimmed by 6 bases and J by 6 bases, leaving 14 bases between them. The CDR3 contains 13 residues.

J is TRBJ2-2 and V is TRBV5-1, with TRBD1 identical over 8 bases. Germline CDR1 SGHRS, CDR2 YFSETQ. The CDR3 is 17 residues long. With 3 bases clipped from V and 8 bases from J, the junction kept 15 bases outside the gene matches. CDR3 coding DNA: TGCGCCAGCAGCTCCAACCCTGGGACAGGCGGAGGAGGGGAGCTGTTTTTT. This gives the protein CASSSNPGTGGGGELFF.

The CDR3: CASSQGLATLGLFF. CDR3 sequence (DNA): TGTGCCAGCAGCCAGGGACTAGCGACTTTAGGGCTGTTTTTT. The V gene is TRBV27, the J gene TRBJ2-2; 10 bases align to TRBD2. The trim removed 6 bases at V and 13 bases at J, leaving 11 bases unmatched. The germline V gene has CDR1 MNHEY and CDR2 SMNVEV (reference sequence). This CDR3 contains 14 residues.

This clone is a singleton in its sample. This chain connects TRBV4-3 to TRBJ2-5; possible D gene TRBD2, 6 bases. V dropped 1 base and J dropped 2 bases, with 17 bases sitting between them. Looked up from germline, CDR1 is LGHNA and CDR2 is YSLEER. The CDR3 totals 17 residues. The CDR3 is CASSQVGGVVGQETQYF. CDR3 nucleotides: TGCGCCAGCAGCCAAGTGGGGGGAGTCGTAGGGCAAGAGACCCAGTACTTC.

J is TRBJ1-1 and V is TRBV28; D not certain. The CDR3 loop spans 13 amino acids. Trimming shortened V by 4 bases and J by 2 bases, and 8 bases separated the two germline ends. Germline assignment: CDR1 MDHEN and CDR2 SYDVKM. This chain's CDR3 is CASSYTVNTEAFF. The CDR3 bases are TGTGCCAGCAGTTATACGGTTAACACTGAAGCTTTCTTT.

This chain links TRBV5-4 with TRBJ1-2; maybe TRBD1 (5 bases). The CDR3 is made up of 13 amino acids. Trimming took off 3 bases at V and 6 bases at J, with 12 bases between the two ends. Germline loops: CDR1 SGHNT, CDR2 YYREEE (reference sequence). CDR3 sequence reads: CASSSGTSDGYTF. CDR3 DNA sequence: TGTGCCAGCAGCTCCGGGACTTCGGATGGCTACACCTTC. The variable domain in full, with the rest retrieved from reference TRBV5-4 and TRBJ1-2, is ETGVTQSPTHLIKTRGQQVTLRCSSQSGHNTVSWYQQALGQGPQFIFQYYREEENGRGNFPPRFSGLQFPNYSSELNVNALELDDSALYLCASSSGTSDGYTFGSGTRLTVV.